These 21 T cell receptor beta chains were sequenced from one sample in a study of beta chain features in type 1 diabetes. The study's findings and limits: Moderate but significant shortening of TCRB CDR3s was recorded in all four CD4+ subsets from Type 1 diabetes patients.

Reverse transcribing all isolated RNA meant expressed TCRB transcripts were sequenced. Clones were sequenced by immunoSEQ multiplex PCR, and TCRdb holds only the in-frame ones, with some missing. The table lists approximately 280,000 clones, about 15% of them singletons. No cognate antigen is known for these TCRs. The source material was naive CD4+ T cells from blood. These receptors originate from a man aged 18 to 30 with type 1 diabetes.

The chain uses TRBV7-9 and TRBJ2-5, with D hard to call. Trimming removed 6 bases from V and 0 bases from J, with 8 bases in between. CDR1 and CDR2 (germline): SEHNR, FQNEAQ (reference sequence). CDR3 size: 13 residues. CDR3 residues: CASRFDNQETQYF. CDR3 sequence (DNA): TGTGCCAGCAGATTCGACAACCAAGAGACCCAGTACTTC.

This clone was detected a few times. The chain uses TRBV7-9 and TRBJ2-7, with TRBD1 matching 8 bases. The CDR3 has 17 residues. Per germline, CDR1 SEHNR and CDR2 FQNEAQ (reference sequence). Trimming at V came to 3 bases and at J to 1 base, leaving 11 bases not matched to a gene. The CDR3 DNA is TGTGCCAGCAGCTTCGGATCGTGGACAGGGAGATCCTACGAGCAGTACTTC. Amino acid sequence: CASSFGSWTGRSYEQYF.

This clone has only a few counts. The V gene is TRBV30, the J gene TRBJ2-3; D is possibly TRBD2 (6 bases). This CDR3 contains 13 residues. Germline CDR1 reads GTSNPN; CDR2 reads SVGIG (reference sequence). Trimming left V 5 bases short and J 3 bases short, with 12 bases between. The CDR3 DNA follows: TGTGCCTGGCGGGGGAATGTGACAGATACGCAGTATTTT. Translated: CAWRGNVTDTQYF.

The chain carries TRBV4-2 and TRBJ2-3, with 11 bases lining up with TRBD2. Losses at the gene ends were 3 bases for V and 0 bases for J; bases not matched to a gene: 5. Germline V lookup: CDR1 LGHNA, CDR2 YNFKEQ. The CDR3 is made up of 17 amino acids. CDR3 in amino acids: CASSHSGTSGSTDTQYF. The CDR3 region has the DNA TGTGCCAGCAGCCACTCTGGGACTAGCGGAAGCACAGATACGCAGTATTTT.

This clone was detected a few times. The chain combines TRBV30 with TRBJ2-7, with 8 bases lining up with TRBD2. Germline V gene lookup returns CDR1 GTSNPN and CDR2 SVGIG (reference sequence). The length of the CDR3 is 12 residues. V lost 8 bases, J lost 9 bases, and 12 bases stayed unmatched. The CDR3 sequence is CAQAGASRVQYF. The CDR3 DNA is TGTGCCCAAGCGGGGGCCTCTAGGGTGCAGTACTTC.

The rearrangement links TRBV7-9 to TRBJ2-3; 9 bases agree with TRBD2. This CDR3 spans 16 amino acids. With V trimmed by 5 bases and J by 0 bases, 6 bases remained unmatched. Germline V CDR1 and CDR2: SEHNR, FQNEAQ (reference sequence). This chain's CDR3 is CASSREAGGSTDTQYF. The CDR3 DNA follows: TGTGCCAGCAGCCGCGAAGCGGGGGGTAGCACAGATACGCAGTATTTT. The full variable domain, with the rest looked up from reference TRBV7-9 and TRBJ2-3, is DTGVSQNPRHKITKRGQNVTFRCDPISEHNRLYWYRQTLGQGPEFLTYFQNEAQLEKSRLLSDRFSAERPKGSFSTLEIQRTEQGDSAMYLCASSREAGGSTDTQYFGPGTRLTVL.

This clone was counted only a few times. The V and J genes are TRBV29-1 and TRBJ2-2, with D maybe TRBD2 (5 bases). The CDR3 is 12 amino acids. Germline CDR1 and CDR2: SQVTM and ANQGSEA. With 6 bases removed from V and 7 bases from J, the gap between germline ends came to 12 bases. This CDR3 is CSVGGDGGELFF. The CDR3 DNA sequence: TGCAGCGTCGGAGGCGATGGCGGGGAGCTGTTTTTT.

V usage is TRBV7-2 and J usage is TRBJ1-2; D is uncertain. Deletions cut 1 base from V and 8 bases from J, with 8 bases between. Germline values: CDR1 SGHTA, CDR2 FQGNSA. The CDR3 sequence is 12 residues long. The CDR3 region is CASSLEGVGYTF. Here the CDR3 DNA reads TGTGCCAGCAGCTTAGAGGGAGTCGGCTACACCTTC.

J is TRBJ2-3 and V is TRBV18; D unresolved. V lost 3 bases to trimming and J lost 5 bases, with 12 bases between them. From germline, CDR1 is KGHSH and CDR2 LQKENI. The CDR3 contains 14 residues. The CDR3 DNA reads TGTGCCAGCTCACCGGCAGGCAAGAGAGATACGCAGTATTTT. Its translation is CASSPAGKRDTQYF.

The V call is TRBV5-6, the J call TRBJ2-5; possibly TRBD2 for D (6 bases). With 0 bases removed from V and 4 bases from J, the gap between germline ends came to 16 bases. Germline CDR1 is SGHDT and CDR2 is YYEEEE. This CDR3 is 16 amino acids long. The CDR3 loop is CASSLVGGGSGETQYF. The DNA for the CDR3 is TGTGCCAGCAGCTTGGTGGGGGGTGGGTCAGGAGAGACCCAGTACTTC.

Regarding this clone: Other nucleotide sequences from this sample produce the same CDR3. The chain combines TRBV29-1 with TRBJ1-1, with D maybe TRBD1 (5 bases). Germline V gene lookup returns CDR1 SQVTM and CDR2 ANQGSEA. Trimming took off 3 bases at V and 0 bases at J, with 5 bases between the two ends. This CDR3 contains 12 residues. The CDR3: CSVDRVNTEAFF. CDR3 nucleotides: TGCAGCGTTGACAGGGTGAACACTGAAGCTTTCTTT.

The chain has TRBV10-2 and TRBJ2-5; 8 bases are a match to TRBD2. Looked up from germline, CDR1 is WSHSY and CDR2 is SAAADI. J gave up 2 bases and V 6 bases, and 5 bases lay outside the gene matches. There are 14 residues in the CDR3. This chain's CDR3 is CASRTSALQETQYF. DNA of the CDR3: TGCGCCAGCAGGACTAGCGCATTACAAGAGACCCAGTACTTC.

The rearrangement links TRBV6-6 to TRBJ2-1; 11 bases map to TRBD2. Germline V gene data show CDR1 as MNHNY and CDR2 as SVGAGI (reference sequence). J lost 6 bases, V lost 10 bases, and 5 bases had no gene match. There are 13 residues in the CDR3. Here the CDR3 reads CATLLAGVNEQFF. DNA for the CDR3: TGTGCCACCCTACTAGCGGGGGTCAATGAGCAGTTCTTC.

A few counts support this clone. This chain joins TRBV7-9 and TRBJ2-7; tentatively, D is TRBD1 (5 bases). The germline gives CDR1 SEHNR, CDR2 FQNEAQ (reference sequence). This CDR3 has 12 residues. The ends were cut back, 8 bases at V and 0 bases at J, with 8 bases in the middle. CDR3 protein: CASQDISYEQYF. In nucleotides, the CDR3 is TGTGCCAGCCAGGACATCTCCTACGAGCAGTACTTC. The entire variable domain, with the rest obtained from reference TRBV7-9 and TRBJ2-7, is as follows: DTGVSQNPRHKITKRGQNVTFRCDPISEHNRLYWYRQTLGQGPEFLTYFQNEAQLEKSRLLSDRFSAERPKGSFSTLEIQRTEQGDSAMYLCASQDISYEQYFGPGTRLTVT.

This clone has more than one count but fewer than ten. The V call is TRBV19, the J call TRBJ2-3; TRBD2 matches 8 bases. In germline, CDR1 is LNHDA, CDR2 SQIVND (reference sequence). Germline trimming cut 3 bases from V and 5 bases from J; bases unmatched to any gene: 4. The CDR3 loop spans 14 amino acids. CDR3 DNA: TGTGCCAGTAGTATCGGGGGGGCTCGAGATACGCAGTATTTT. Encoded protein: CASSIGGARDTQYF.

This clone has a handful of counts. J is TRBJ1-6 and V is TRBV5-4; TRBD1 matches 10 bases. CDR1 and CDR2 from the germline V gene are SGHNT and YYREEE (reference sequence). Trimming at V came to 0 bases and at J to 10 bases, leaving 4 bases not matched to a gene. The CDR3 has 15 amino acids. The CDR3 here is CASSLGTGGQSPLHF. CDR3 coding DNA: TGTGCCAGCAGCTTGGGGACAGGGGGACAATCACCCCTCCACTTT. Full variable domain (rest looked up from reference TRBV5-4 and TRBJ1-6): ETGVTQSPTHLIKTRGQQVTLRCSSQSGHNTVSWYQQALGQGPQFIFQYYREEENGRGNFPPRFSGLQFPNYSSELNVNALELDDSALYLCASSLGTGGQSPLHFGNGTRLTVT.

This clone has a handful of counts. V usage is TRBV28 and J usage is TRBJ2-5, with D maybe TRBD2 (5 bases). V lost 6 bases and J lost 7, with 18 bases in between. The CDR3 has 14 residues. CDR1 and CDR2 (germline): MDHEN, SYDVKM. The CDR3 DNA is TGTGCCAGCAGGCCCCTCCGGGGTAGATGGACCCAGTACTTC. It specifies CASRPLRGRWTQYF.

This clone was seen a handful of times. This chain uses TRBV5-1 with TRBJ2-2; no reliable D call. The germline CDR1 and CDR2 sequences are SGHRS and YFSETQ. CDR3 length: 12 amino acids. Trimming took 3 bases from V and 7 from J, leaving 7 bases between them. CDR3 amino acids: CASSYGIGELFF. The CDR3 DNA is TGCGCCAGCAGCTACGGTATCGGGGAGCTGTTTTTT.

This clone was seen a handful of times. The gene calls are TRBV5-1 and TRBJ2-5; D possibly corresponds to TRBD2 (6 bases). The CDR3 spans 14 residues. The V gene's germline CDR1 is SGHRS and CDR2 YFSETQ. V dropped 3 bases and J dropped 3 bases, with 12 bases sitting between them. The chain's CDR3 is CASSWRAGKETQYF. The CDR3, as DNA: TGCGCCAGCAGCTGGAGGGCAGGGAAAGAGACCCAGTACTTC.

The table lists this clone with a few counts. The chain recombines TRBV10-3 with TRBJ2-3; a possible D gene is TRBD1 (6 bases). Trimming removed 6 bases from V and 1 base from J, with 8 bases in between. The length of the CDR3 is 13 residues. From germline, CDR1 is ENHRY and CDR2 SYGVKD. The CDR3 DNA is TGTGCCATCAGCCCAGGGGGCACAGATACGCAGTATTTT. It yields the protein CAISPGGTDTQYF.

In its sample, this clone was seen a few times. The chain couples TRBV5-1 to TRBJ2-7; TRBD1 is a possible D gene (5 bases). The V end lost 1 base, the J end lost 2 bases, and 10 bases lay between the germline ends. The CDR3 consists of 14 residues. CDR1 is SGHRS, CDR2 YFSETQ, per germline. The CDR3 region is CASSLSSRAYEQYF. CDR3 bases: TGCGCCAGCAGCTTGTCGAGCAGGGCCTACGAGCAGTACTTC.